Given below is one T cell receptor beta chain in context. Its matching antigen is unknown. Per germline, CDR1 LGHNA and CDR2 YSLEER. V was shortened by 0 bases and J by 4 bases, with 12 bases between the two germline ends. The CDR3 length is 15 residues. The entry originates in a study of T cell responses to AZD1222 COVID-19 vaccine. Assay used: immunoSEQ multiplex PCR; TCRdb lists only in-frame clones, some missing. Among 150,000 to 180,000 clones, about 85% were seen once, and the ten largest hold less than 3.5%. Notes on the study in general: Across spike, vaccine-associated CD4 TCRs were found, dominant at 160-218 and 743-854.

This chain joins TRBV4-3 and TRBJ2-5; D gene unclear. The starting material was peripheral blood, obtained on day 0 of AZD1222 vaccination. The sequence came from an adult in good health. The CDR3 is CASSQDLGPGETQYF. CDR3 nucleotide sequence: TGCGCCAGCAGCCAAGATCTCGGACCAGGAGAGACCCAGTACTTC.